This T cell receptor (beta chain) was sequenced for a study of cytomegalovirus exposure and HLA in healthy donors. V lost 3 bases and J lost 0; bases outside the gene matches: 8. Looked up from germline, CDR1 is SGDLS and CDR2 is YYNGEE. The CDR3 sequence is 17 residues long. TCRdb's table, derived via immunoSEQ multiplex PCR, lists solely in-frame clones and lacks some. The data hold 200,000 or so clones, with roughly 82% observed a single time. The TCR originated in a woman in her 30s in good health and CMV-seropositive. The chain uses TRBV9 and TRBJ2-4; 8 positions match TRBD2. The sequenced material came from PBMCs. Here the CDR3 DNA reads TGTGCCAGCAGCGAGAGCCTAGCGGGCGCAGCCAAAAACATTCAGTACTTC. It is translated as CASSESLAGAAKNIQYF.